The 26 T cell receptor beta chains given below trace back to one sample, sequenced in a study of T-cell reconstitution after alpha-beta-depleted transplantation in children. Unique molecular identifiers were used to barcode this TCRbeta library. TCRdb recomputed calls from the PCR reads with MiXCR, one row per CDR3 protein. The profile covers about 590,000 distinct CDR3 sequences, with 13% appearing a single time and around 2.2% taken by the ten largest. The sample consisted of PBMCs, mostly from graft donor cells, taken 360 days after TCRalphabeta/CD19-depleted stem cell transplant. Source of these receptors: a male patient younger than 18 who had a stem cell transplant for acute myeloid leukemia, so the T cells may come from the graft donor.

In this sample, this clonotype turned up a few times. The chain recombines TRBV11-1 with TRBJ2-3; D not certain. Germline loops: CDR1 SGHAT, CDR2 FQDESV (reference sequence). The germline V and J ends were trimmed by 5 bases and 6 bases, with 30 bases remaining between them. The length of the CDR3 is 19 residues. The CDR3: CASSQWVWKRLLGSDTQYF. In DNA, the CDR3 is TGTGCCAGCAGCCAGTGGGTGTGGAAGCGCCTGCTCGGGTCGGATACGCAGTATTTT.

This clonotype was recorded a few times. The V and J genes are TRBV11-3 and TRBJ2-1; TRBD2 agrees at 12 bases. Per the germline V gene, CDR1 is SGHNT and CDR2 is YENEEA. V was pared by 6 bases and J by 3 bases, with 6 bases of the junction left unmatched. The CDR3 sequence is 16 residues long. CDR3 in DNA: TGTGCCAGCAGTAGGACTAGCGGGACAAACTACAATGAGCAGTTCTTC. It translates to CASSRTSGTNYNEQFF.

This clonotype was seen more than once but under ten times. V usage is TRBV2 and J usage is TRBJ2-1; 9 nucleotides match TRBD2. Germline V gives CDR1 SNHLY, CDR2 FYNNEI. The CDR3 is 16 residues long. Losses at the gene ends were 2 bases for V and 10 bases for J; bases not matched to a gene: 12. This CDR3 is CASSESGGRAFGEQFF. The CDR3 nucleotides are TGTGCCAGCAGTGAATCGGGCGGGAGGGCCTTTGGCGAGCAGTTCTTC.

The chain joins TRBV30 to TRBJ1-5; TRBD1 might be the D (5 bases). Trimming pared 0 bases from V and 5 bases from J, leaving 8 bases between. CDR3 length: 13 residues. Germline V lookup: CDR1 GTSNPN, CDR2 SVGIG (reference sequence). The CDR3 spells CAWSVRGDQPQHF. The CDR3, as DNA: TGTGCCTGGAGTGTACGAGGGGATCAGCCCCAGCATTTT.

This clonotype was seen many times. The gene calls are TRBV28 and TRBJ2-7; D is unresolved. The CDR3 sequence is 13 residues long. Per the germline V gene, CDR1 is MDHEN and CDR2 is SYDVKM. With 5 bases removed from V and 2 bases from J, the gap between germline ends came to 10 bases. The CDR3: CASSPRTPYEQYF. CDR3 in DNA: TGTGCCAGCAGTCCTCGCACCCCCTACGAGCAGTACTTC.

The V call is TRBV20-1, the J call TRBJ2-7, with TRBD2 matching 8 bases. The J segment lost 0 bases and the V segment lost 2 bases, leaving 15 bases of the junction unmatched. Germline values: CDR1 DFQATT, CDR2 SNEGSKA (reference sequence). The length of the CDR3 is 18 residues. For the CDR3, the DNA is TGCAGTGCTAGACACCTCTACGGCGGGAGGCCGTACTCCTACGAGCAGTACTTC. This gives the protein CSARHLYGGRPYSYEQYF.

The CDR3 reads CASSLGTGNMNTEAFF. DNA for the CDR3: TGCGCCAGCAGCTTGGGGACAGGGAACATGAACACTGAAGCTTTCTTT. The chain is built from TRBV5-1 and TRBJ1-1; 8 positions match TRBD1. Germline CDR1 SGHRS, CDR2 YFSETQ. The CDR3 sequence is 16 residues long. The V gene end was trimmed by 0 bases and the J gene end by 0 bases; junction bases not matched to a gene: 4. Combining the CDR3 with reference TRBV5-1 and TRBJ1-1 gives the whole variable domain KAGVTQTPRYLIKTRGQQVTLSCSPISGHRSVSWYQQTPGQGLQFLFEYFSETQRNKGNFPGRFSGRQFSNSRSEMNVSTLELGDSALYLCASSLGTGNMNTEAFFGQGTRLTVV.

The chain links TRBV7-9 to TRBJ2-2; D ambiguous. Trimming left V 1 base short and J 0 bases short, with 9 bases between. Germline CDR1 is SEHNR and CDR2 is FQNEAQ (reference sequence). The CDR3 has 16 amino acids. In DNA, the CDR3 is TGTGCCAGCAGCTTAGGGCAACTCTCGAACACCGGGGAGCTGTTTTTT. Translated, it gives CASSLGQLSNTGELFF.

The V call is TRBV21-1, the J call TRBJ2-4. TRBV21-1 is classified as a pseudogene. This CDR3 region has 16 residues. The CDR3 DNA is TGTGCCAGCAGCAAAGGGGTCTCCGTGGTCAAAAACATTCAGTACTTC. Translated: CASSKGVSVVKNIQYF.

This clonotype came up a few times. The chain joins TRBV25-1 to TRBJ1-5; maybe TRBD1 (6 bases). The CDR3 consists of 14 residues. The V end was cut by 2 bases, the J end by 4 bases, with 9 bases between. Germline V CDR1 and CDR2: MGHDK, SYGVNS. DNA of the CDR3: TGTGCCAGCAGTGAAGCGGGGGCGAATCAGCCCCAGCATTTT. Translating it yields CASSEAGANQPQHF.

A few counts support this clonotype. The chain carries TRBV27 and TRBJ2-4, with D perhaps given as TRBD1 or TRBD2 (5 bases each). CDR1 is MNHEY, CDR2 SMNVEV, per germline (reference sequence). This CDR3 has 21 amino acids. Trimming shortened V by 3 bases and J by 1 base, and 28 bases separated the two germline ends. CDR3 bases: TGTGCCAGCAGTTTTAGAGTTTCGGGACCATTCGCCAGGGAGGCCAAAAACATTCAGTACTTC. Translation: CASSFRVSGPFAREAKNIQYF.

This clonotype was counted at least ten times. The rearrangement joins TRBV2 to TRBJ1-5; D is ambiguous. V lost 6 bases and J lost 5, with 14 bases in between. Germline V CDR1 and CDR2: SNHLY, FYNNEI. The CDR3 totals 14 residues. CDR3 coding DNA: TGTGCCAGCAGCGCCCTCTCCCGGGATCAGCCCCAGCATTTT. Translation: CASSALSRDQPQHF.

In its sample, this clonotype was seen a few times. The chain combines TRBV4-2 with TRBJ2-7; TRBD2 might be the D (5 bases). The CDR3 totals 16 residues. Germline CDR1 LGHNA, CDR2 YNFKEQ. Trimming removed 0 bases from V and 0 bases from J, with 12 bases in between. The CDR3 loop is CASSQDYGMASYEQYF. CDR3 in DNA: TGTGCCAGCAGCCAAGATTACGGGATGGCCTCCTACGAGCAGTACTTC.

The chain employs TRBV30 and TRBJ2-7, with a tentative D call TRBD1 (6 bases). Germline CDR1 is GTSNPN and CDR2 is SVGIG (reference sequence). CDR3 length: 14 amino acids. V was cut by 1 base and J by 0 bases, with 10 bases left in between. CDR3 DNA: TGTGCCTGGAGTGGACAGGCTTACTCCTACGAGCAGTACTTC. This codes for CAWSGQAYSYEQYF.

The chain carries TRBV13 and TRBJ2-1; 9 bases align to TRBD1. This CDR3 comprises 15 residues. Germline lookup yields CDR1 PRHDT and CDR2 FYEKMQ (reference sequence). V shed 3 bases, J shed 7 bases, and the junction held 7 bases outside the gene matches. CDR3 amino acids: CASSFGGQGGNEQFF. CDR3 DNA: TGTGCCAGCAGCTTTGGGGGACAGGGTGGGAATGAGCAGTTCTTC.

The chain combines TRBV20-1 with TRBJ2-7, with 8 positions matching TRBD2. Losses at the gene ends were 6 bases for V and 1 base for J; bases not matched to a gene: 5. This CDR3 contains 13 residues. Germline V gene data show CDR1 as DFQATT and CDR2 as SNEGSKA (reference sequence). In nucleotides, the CDR3 is TGCAGTGCCCCACGGGGGGGGTCCTACGAGCAGTACTTC. This codes for CSAPRGGSYEQYF.

The V call is TRBV28, the J call TRBJ2-3; D might be TRBD2 (5 bases). The V gene lost 3 bases and the J gene lost 1 base, with 17 bases spanning the gap. The CDR3 is made up of 17 amino acids. Germline-derived CDR1 and CDR2 are MDHEN and SYDVKM. CDR3 residues: CASSFNVWRTRTDTQYF. The CDR3 DNA is TGTGCCAGCAGTTTTAATGTTTGGCGGACTCGCACAGATACGCAGTATTTT.

The CDR3 reads CSVELGADTGELFF. CDR3 in DNA: TGCAGCGTTGAACTAGGGGCGGACACCGGGGAGCTGTTTTTT. This sequence joins TRBV29-1 and TRBJ2-2; TRBD1 is a possible D gene (5 bases). This CDR3 region has 14 residues. V lost 2 bases and J 3 bases, leaving 10 bases between the germline ends. Germline CDR1 SQVTM, CDR2 ANQGSEA.

This clonotype was found a few times. V gene TRBV7-9 combines with J gene TRBJ2-1, with a possible D match to TRBD1 (6 bases). Germline-derived CDR1 and CDR2 are SEHNR and FQNEAQ (reference sequence). Trimming took off 2 bases at V and 3 bases at J, with 14 bases between the two ends. The CDR3 is made up of 16 amino acids. The CDR3: CASSLSLQGYYNEQFF. CDR3 coding DNA: TGTGCCAGCAGCTTAAGCCTACAGGGTTACTACAATGAGCAGTTCTTC.

This clonotype has ten or more counts. CDR3 loop: CSVAFGQGVSYGYTF. As DNA, the CDR3 is TGCAGCGTTGCTTTTGGACAGGGGGTTAGCTATGGCTACACCTTC. The rearrangement uses TRBV29-1 and TRBJ1-2; the match to TRBD1 covers 10 bases. V lost 4 bases to trimming and J lost 4 bases; unmatched junction nucleotides: 9. The CDR3 is 15 amino acids. Looked up from germline, CDR1 is SQVTM and CDR2 is ANQGSEA.

This clonotype appeared many times. The CDR3, as DNA: TGTGCCAGCAGTTACTCGACTAGCGGGATGGAGACCCAGTACTTC. Amino acid sequence: CASSYSTSGMETQYF. V and J are TRBV6-5 and TRBJ2-5, with TRBD2 matching 11 bases. The CDR3 spans 15 residues. From germline, CDR1 is MNHEY and CDR2 SVGAGI. V dropped 0 bases and J dropped 5; count of bases not matched to a gene: 2.

This clonotype has at least ten counts. The chain couples TRBV5-1 to TRBJ2-4; a possible D gene is TRBD2 (6 bases). Germline loops: CDR1 SGHRS, CDR2 YFSETQ. The V end was cut by 4 bases, the J end by 0 bases, with 17 bases between. The CDR3 is made up of 17 amino acids. The DNA of the CDR3 is TGCGCCAGCAGCCCCTTGGCGGGGTCTCTAGCCAAAAACATTCAGTACTTC. This sequence encodes CASSPLAGSLAKNIQYF.

This clonotype was observed many times. The rearrangement links TRBV15 to TRBJ2-5; D is ambiguous. The V end was cut by 0 bases, the J end by 1 base, with 6 bases between. Germline lookup yields CDR1 LNHNV and CDR2 YYDKDF (reference sequence). The CDR3 contains 14 residues. The CDR3 coding sequence is TGTGCCACCAGCAGAGAGGACGGCCAAGAGACCCAGTACTTC. Translated: CATSREDGQETQYF.

Many counts were recorded for this clonotype. This chain uses TRBV21-1 with TRBJ2-2; the table calls TRBD2, which could not be checked here. TRBV21-1 is listed as a pseudogene. The CDR3 runs to 19 residues. The CDR3 nucleotides are TGTGCCAGCAGCTCAGCCACTAGCGGGAGGGCCGTGAACACCGGGGAGCTGTTTTTT. Protein: CASSSATSGRAVNTGELFF.

The rearrangement links TRBV19 to TRBJ2-1, with 9 bases fitting TRBD2. Germline V gives CDR1 LNHDA, CDR2 SQIVND (reference sequence). This CDR3 is built from 15 residues. J gave up 5 bases and V 2 bases, and 4 bases lay outside the gene matches. The CDR3 sequence: CASSISGRSNNEQFF. CDR3 coding DNA: TGTGCCAGTAGTATAAGCGGGAGGTCAAACAATGAGCAGTTCTTC.

The chain combines TRBV7-2 with TRBJ2-1; 9 nucleotides agree with TRBD2. This CDR3 comprises 19 residues. Germline CDR1 is SGHTA and CDR2 is FQGNSA. V shed 3 bases and J 0 bases; nucleotides not matched to a gene: 12. The CDR3 DNA reads TGTGCCAGCAGCTTCCCTAGGCGGGGGGGTACCGCCTCCTACAATGAGCAGTTCTTC. It translates to CASSFPRRGGTASYNEQFF.